The rows below give T cell receptor beta chains drawn from one sample of a study of OX40 agonist ivuxolimab in advanced cancers. Using immunoSEQ multiplex PCR, the repertoire was profiled, and TCRdb retains in-frame clones only, with some absent. Of some 70,000 clones in the sample, 70% to 90% were seen once. The material sequenced was CD4+ or CD8+ T cells sorted from blood, taken in a trial of the OX40 agonist ivuxolimab. The source is an adult with an advanced solid tumor such as melanoma, head and neck, liver or kidney cancer. The CDR3 runs from the conserved cysteine through the conserved F or W. D genes are given only for firm matches. Part of the rows lack a size; the others show once, few, many or a class for expanded clones.

J: TRBJ1-1; size: NA; V: TRBV28; D: NA; DNA: TGTGCCAGCAGTTTGCATCCTGAAGCTTTCTTT; CDR3: CASSLHPEAFF
J: TRBJ2-7; size: NA; V: TRBV19; D: TRBD1; DNA: TGTGCCAGTAGTCCCAGGACAGGGGCCTACGAGCAGTACTTC; CDR3: CASSPRTGAYEQYF
J: TRBJ2-2; size: NA; V: TRBV5-4; D: TRBD2; DNA: TGTGCCAGCAGGTCCGCTCTCACTAGCGGGAGCGTCGGGGAGCTGTTTTTT; CDR3: CASRSALTSGSVGELFF
J: TRBJ2-7; size: NA; V: TRBV28; D: NA; DNA: TGTGCCAGCAGTTTACACAGGGAAGGCGAGCAGTACTTC; CDR3: CASSLHREGEQYF
J: TRBJ2-5; size: NA; V: TRBV7-3; D: TRBD1; DNA: TGTGCCAGCAGCTCTGGACAGGGGGCGCCTGGGGAGACCCAGTACTTC; CDR3: CASSSGQGAPGETQYF
J: TRBJ2-5; size: once; V: TRBV9; D: NA; DNA: TGTGCCAGCAGCGTAGATTCCTCGCAAGAGACCCAGTACTTC; CDR3: CASSVDSSQETQYF
J: TRBJ2-1; size: once; V: TRBV18; D: TRBD2; DNA: TGTGCCAGCTCACCACTAGCGGGAGTGGGGTACAATGAGCAGTTCTTC; CDR3: CASSPLAGVGYNEQFF
J: TRBJ2-7; size: once; V: TRBV19; D: TRBD2; DNA: TGTGCCAGTAGTATCGTAGCGGGACGCTACGAGCAGTACTTC; CDR3: CASSIVAGRYEQYF
J: TRBJ1-2; size: few; V: TRBV5-8; D: NA; DNA: TGTGCCAGCAGCTTGGCACGGTACTATGGCTACACCTTC; CDR3: CASSLARYYGYTF
J: TRBJ1-5; size: few; V: TRBV15; D: NA; DNA: TGTGCCACCAGCAAAGGACCCGGGGAGGGTCAGCCCCAGCATTTT; CDR3: CATSKGPGEGQPQHF
J: TRBJ2-1; size: NA; V: TRBV2; D: TRBD1; DNA: TGTGCCAGCAGTTTCCGGGACAGCTACAATGAGCAGTTCTTC; CDR3: CASSFRDSYNEQFF
J: TRBJ1-2; size: NA; V: TRBV19; D: NA; DNA: TGTGCCAGTGGACAGAACTATGGCTACACCTTC; CDR3: CASGQNYGYTF
J: TRBJ2-7; size: NA; V: TRBV7-6; D: NA; DNA: TGTGCCAGCAGCTTAGCTTTGGGAGACGAGCAGTACTTC; CDR3: CASSLALGDEQYF
J: TRBJ1-5; size: NA; V: TRBV7-3; D: NA; DNA: TGTGCCAGCAGCTTAACGGTGGGGGGGCCCCAGCATTTT; CDR3: CASSLTVGGPQHF
J: TRBJ2-2; size: few; V: TRBV6-1; D: TRBD1; DNA: TGTGCCAGCAGTTCACGGACAGGGACCGGGGAGCTGTTTTTT; CDR3: CASSSRTGTGELFF